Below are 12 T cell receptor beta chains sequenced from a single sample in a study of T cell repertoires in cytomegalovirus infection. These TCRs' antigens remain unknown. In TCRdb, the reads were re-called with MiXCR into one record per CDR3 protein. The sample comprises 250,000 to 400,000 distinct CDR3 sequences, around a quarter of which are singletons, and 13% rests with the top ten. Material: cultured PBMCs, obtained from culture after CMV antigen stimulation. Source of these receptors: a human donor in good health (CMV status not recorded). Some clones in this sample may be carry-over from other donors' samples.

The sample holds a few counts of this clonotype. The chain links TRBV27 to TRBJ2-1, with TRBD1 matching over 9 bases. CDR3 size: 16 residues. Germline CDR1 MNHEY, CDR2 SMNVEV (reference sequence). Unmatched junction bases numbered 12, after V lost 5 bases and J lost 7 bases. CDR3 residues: CASSLLGQGFRNEQFF. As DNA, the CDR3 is TGTGCCAGCAGTCTCCTGGGACAGGGTTTTAGGAATGAGCAGTTCTTC.

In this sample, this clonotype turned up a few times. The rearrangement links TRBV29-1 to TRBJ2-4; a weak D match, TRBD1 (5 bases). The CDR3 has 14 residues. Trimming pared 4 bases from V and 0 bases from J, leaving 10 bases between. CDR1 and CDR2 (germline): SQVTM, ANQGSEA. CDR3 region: CSVAGRVAKNIQYF. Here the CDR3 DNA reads TGCAGCGTTGCAGGCAGGGTAGCCAAAAACATTCAGTACTTC.

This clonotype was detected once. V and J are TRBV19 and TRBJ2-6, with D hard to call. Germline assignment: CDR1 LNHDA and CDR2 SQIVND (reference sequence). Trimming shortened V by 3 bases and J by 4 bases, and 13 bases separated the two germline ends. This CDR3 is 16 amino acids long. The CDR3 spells CASSIDWGSGANVLTF. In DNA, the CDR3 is TGTGCCAGTAGTATTGATTGGGGATCAGGGGCCAACGTCCTGACTTTC.

As DNA, the CDR3 is TGTGCCAGCAGTGAACAGGCGGGGGAGCAGTTCTTC. Protein sequence: CASSEQAGEQFF. The chain carries TRBV6-1 and TRBJ2-1, with TRBD2 as a possible D gene (6 bases). CDR1 MNHNS and CDR2 SASEGT come from the germline V gene. Trimming stripped 2 bases from V and 10 bases from J, with 9 bases between. The CDR3 spans 12 residues.

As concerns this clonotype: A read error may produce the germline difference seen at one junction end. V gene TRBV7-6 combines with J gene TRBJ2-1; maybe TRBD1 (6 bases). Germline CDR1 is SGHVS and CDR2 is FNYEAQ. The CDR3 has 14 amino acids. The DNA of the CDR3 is TGTGCTAGCAGCTCCCAGGGGCGCATGGATGAGCAGTTCTTC. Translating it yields CASSSQGRMDEQFF.

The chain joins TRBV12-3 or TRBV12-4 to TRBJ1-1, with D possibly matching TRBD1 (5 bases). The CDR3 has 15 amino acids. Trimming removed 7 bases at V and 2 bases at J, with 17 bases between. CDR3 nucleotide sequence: TGTGCCAGCACCGTGTCTGGGGGGTCAAACACTGAAGCTTTCTTT. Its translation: CASTVSGGSNTEAFF.

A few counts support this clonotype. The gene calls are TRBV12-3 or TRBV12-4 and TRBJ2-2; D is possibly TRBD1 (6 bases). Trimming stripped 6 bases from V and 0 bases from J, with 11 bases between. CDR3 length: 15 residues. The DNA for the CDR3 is TGTGCCAGCAGGGGACACTCCGCGAACACCGGGGAGCTGTTTTTT. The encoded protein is CASRGHSANTGELFF.

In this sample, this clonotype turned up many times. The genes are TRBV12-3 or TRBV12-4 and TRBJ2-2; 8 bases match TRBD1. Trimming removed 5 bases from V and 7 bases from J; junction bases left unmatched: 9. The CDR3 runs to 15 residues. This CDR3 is CASSHTDRGSGELFF. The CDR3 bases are TGTGCCAGCAGTCATACTGACAGGGGCAGCGGGGAGCTGTTTTTT.

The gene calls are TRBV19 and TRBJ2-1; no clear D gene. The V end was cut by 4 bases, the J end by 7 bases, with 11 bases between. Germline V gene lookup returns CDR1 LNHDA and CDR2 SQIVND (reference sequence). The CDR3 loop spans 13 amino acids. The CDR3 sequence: CASSTGLRNEQFF. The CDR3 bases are TGTGCCAGTAGTACGGGCCTTCGAAATGAGCAGTTCTTC.

CDR3 in DNA: TGTGCCAGCAGTAGAAGAGAGAATGAGCAGTTCTTC. Protein: CASSRRENEQFF. This chain uses TRBV25-1 with TRBJ2-1; D call uncertain. Germline V gives CDR1 MGHDK, CDR2 SYGVNS. Trimming stripped 5 bases from V and 7 bases from J, with 9 bases between. This CDR3 spans 12 amino acids.

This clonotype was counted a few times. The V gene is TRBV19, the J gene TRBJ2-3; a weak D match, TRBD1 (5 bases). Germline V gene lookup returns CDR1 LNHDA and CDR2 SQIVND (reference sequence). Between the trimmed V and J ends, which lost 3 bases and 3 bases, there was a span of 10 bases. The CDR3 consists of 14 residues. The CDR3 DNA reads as TGTGCCAGTAGTATCCAGGGAAGAACAGATACGCAGTATTTT. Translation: CASSIQGRTDTQYF.

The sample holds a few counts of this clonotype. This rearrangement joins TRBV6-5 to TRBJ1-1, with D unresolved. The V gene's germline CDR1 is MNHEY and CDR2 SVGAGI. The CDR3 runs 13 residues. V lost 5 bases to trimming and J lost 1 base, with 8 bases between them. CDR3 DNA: TGTGCCAGCAGTAACCCAGGGAACACTGAAGCTTTCTTT. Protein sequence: CASSNPGNTEAFF.